This T cell receptor (beta chain) was sequenced in a study of T-cell memory formation after mild COVID-19. TCRdb re-analysed the 5' RACE reads in MiXCR, keeping a single row per CDR3 protein. The table has approximately 580,000 distinct CDR3 sequences, roughly 21% seen once. Study-wide results and caveats: CD8+ contracting clones occupied EMRA, while CD4+ ones occupied mainly CM and EM.

This clonotype was detected only a few times. The target antigen is unknown. Sequenced material: PBMCs or a T cell subset sorted from them (not recorded which). This TCR came from an adult woman who had mild COVID-19 (a few samples of this study predate the infection). Cell type and time point are not known.

The DNA for the CDR3 is TGCGCCAGCAGCTTGGCGCCTAGCGGGGGCGCTGGGACCCAGTACTTC. Translating it yields CASSLAPSGGAGTQYF. This chain links TRBV5-1 with TRBJ2-5, with 10 bases identical to TRBD2. V trimming: 0 bases; J trimming: 7 bases; junction bases outside the gene matches: 9. The germline V gene encodes CDR1 SGHRS and CDR2 YFSETQ. The CDR3 is 16 amino acids.